The rows below give T cell receptor beta chains drawn from one sample of a study of T cells after yellow fever vaccination. From the 5' RACE reads, TCRdb called clonotypes with MiXCR, one entry per CDR3 protein. This table holds some 260,000 distinct CDR3 sequences, roughly 5% found once. The material sequenced was CD4+ T cells sorted from PBMCs, taken on the day of the yellow fever booster vaccination. Every receptor here comes from a man aged 18 to 30 who received the YFV17D yellow fever vaccine. Both conserved end residues are part of each CDR3. A D gene is named only where the DNA matches it firmly. The size entry is marked missing in some rows and otherwise reads once, few, many or a size class.

TRBD1	few	TRBV6-2/TRBV6-3	TRBJ1-2	TGTGCCAGCAGAGGGACAGAATATGGCTACACCTTC	CASRGTEYGYTF
NA	few	TRBV6-1	TRBJ2-7	TGTGCCAGCCACGTCAATCCGGTGGGCGAGCAGTACTTC	CASHVNPVGEQYF
TRBD2	few	TRBV5-1	TRBJ2-7	TGCGCCAGCAGCTCCACGGGGGGTAATACCTACGAGCAGTACTTC	CASSSTGGNTYEQYF
TRBD2	NA	TRBV12-3/TRBV12-4	TRBJ2-7	TGTGCCAGCAGTTTCCCCTGGGGGGGGGAGCAGTACTTC	CASSFPWGGEQYF
NA	many	TRBV25-1	TRBJ2-1	TGTGCCAGCAGGGGCGCTGAGCAGTTCTTC	CASRGAEQFF
NA	NA	TRBV19	TRBJ1-5	TGTGCCAGTAGCCCCGGTCACCGATTACAGCCCCAGCATTTT	CASSPGHRLQPQHF
NA	NA	TRBV5-1	TRBJ2-6	TGCGCCAGCAGCCCTACAGGGACCTCTGGGGCCAACGTCCTGACTTTC	CASSPTGTSGANVLTF
TRBD1	few	TRBV7-8	TRBJ2-7	TGTGCCAGCAGCGCGGGGGGGACAGGGGGCTTTTACGAGCAGTACTTC	CASSAGGTGGFYEQYF
NA	few	TRBV4-3	TRBJ2-4	TGCGCCAGCAGCCAAGTCCGGGTCCCAGGGCCCATTCAGTACTTC	CASSQVRVPGPIQYF
NA	few	TRBV30	TRBJ1-1	TGTGCCTGGAGCAAGGGGCTCATCCTCTGGGGAGATGCTTTCTTT	CAWSKGLILWGDAFF
TRBD2	many	TRBV12-3/TRBV12-4	TRBJ2-2	TGTGCCAGCAGTTTGCGGCTAGCGGACACCGGGGAGCTGTTTTTT	CASSLRLADTGELFF
NA	few	TRBV5-6	TRBJ2-3	TGTGCCAGCAGCTTACTGACAGGAAACACAGATACGCAGTATTTT	CASSLLTGNTDTQYF